The clone carrying this T cell receptor (beta chain) came up many times. TCRdb independently ran MiXCR on the 5' RACE reads; one entry per CDR3 protein. Among fewer than 50,000 distinct CDR3 sequences, 22% were seen once, and the ten largest hold roughly 4.5%. Trimming took 5 bases from V and 6 from J; bases not matched to a gene: 5. The length of the CDR3 is 13 residues. Treg sorting used a CD4+CD25+CD127-/low gate. Sequencing input: Tregs sorted from a lymph node. The source of this sequence is a female donor with breast cancer. The J gene is TRBJ1-2, the V gene TRBV12-3 or TRBV12-4; 8 positions agree with TRBD1. The CDR3 nucleotides are TGTGCCAGCAGTAACAGGGGGTATGATGGCTACACCTTC. Its translation: CASSNRGYDGYTF.